These 8 T cell receptor beta chains originate from one sample sequenced in a study of shared clonotypes between healthy human individuals (dated by TCRdb to the early 2020s). The protocol used for the library was the immunoSEQ multiplex PCR assay. The clones in this table, taken by TCRdb from immuneACCESS, are in-frame only. Not every clone is retained; where verified, under half of the shortfall comes from an unresolved V gene, and the cause of the rest is unknown. The table for this sample lists millions of clones; just over 90% of them were counted only once. Around 0.14% of the sample belongs to the ten largest clones. The sample comprised naive CD4+ T cells sorted from blood. The cell subset or site label of this sample denotes: CD45RA+ positively selected. The receptors derive from a man aged 18 to 30 in good health.

The genes are TRBV18 and TRBJ2-7; 11 nucleotides line up with TRBD2. The V gene's germline CDR1 is KGHSH and CDR2 LQKENI. The CDR3 covers 15 residues. Losses at the gene ends were 3 bases for V and 5 bases for J; bases not matched to a gene: 6. As DNA, the CDR3 is TGTGCCAGCTCACCCGTAGCGGGAGGGCCAAACGAGCAGTACTTC. Encoded protein: CASSPVAGGPNEQYF.

The J gene is TRBJ2-7, the V gene TRBV7-9; tentative D call: TRBD2 (5 bases). Trimming took 5 bases from V and 0 from J, leaving 20 bases between them. CDR1 and CDR2 from the germline V gene are SEHNR and FQNEAQ (reference sequence). The length of the CDR3 is 17 residues. CDR3 in DNA: TGTGCCAGCAGCGATTTCAAACTGGCGGGCACCTCCTACGAGCAGTACTTC. It codes for CASSDFKLAGTSYEQYF.

The J gene is TRBJ1-5, the V gene TRBV13; D gene unclear. CDR3 length: 12 residues. CDR1 is PRHDT, CDR2 FYEKMQ, per germline (reference sequence). Trimming stripped 3 bases from V and 7 bases from J, with 7 bases between. CDR3 in DNA: TGTGCCAGCAGCTTTTTTGGGCAGCCCCAGCATTTT. Protein: CASSFFGQPQHF.

The rearrangement joins TRBV11-2 to TRBJ2-7; D not resolved. Trimming took off 0 bases at V and 3 bases at J, with 12 bases between the two ends. CDR1 is SGHAT, CDR2 FQNNGV, per germline. The CDR3 loop spans 15 amino acids. The CDR3 is CASSLEALTHYEQYF. The DNA of the CDR3 is TGTGCCAGCAGCTTAGAAGCCCTTACCCACTACGAGCAGTACTTC.

This clone was seen a single time. The chain combines TRBV7-6 with TRBJ2-7; TRBD2 might be the D (6 bases). V gave up 5 bases and J gave up 4 bases, with 15 bases separating them. The CDR3 loop spans 14 amino acids. Germline V gene data show CDR1 as SGHVS and CDR2 as FNYEAQ. CDR3 loop: CASSQRAGPYEQYF. The CDR3 DNA reads TGTGCCAGCAGCCAGCGGGCCGGACCGTACGAGCAGTACTTC.

The V call is TRBV9, the J call TRBJ2-7, with 7 bases matching TRBD1. Trimming took 0 bases from V and 6 from J; bases not matched to a gene: 3. Germline V lookup: CDR1 SGDLS, CDR2 YYNGEE. This CDR3 is built from 13 residues. CDR3 sequence (DNA): TGTGCCAGCAGCGTAGCGCAGGGGGTCGAGCAGTACTTC. This gives the protein CASSVAQGVEQYF.

The chain joins TRBV10-1 to TRBJ2-7, with 9 bases fitting TRBD1. V lost 4 bases, J lost 4 bases, and 17 bases stayed unmatched. This CDR3 is built from 18 residues. Germline loops: CDR1 WNHNN, CDR2 SYGVQD (reference sequence). The CDR3 DNA is TGCGCCAGCAGTGGAGGGCCAGGGGGTCGACAGGGGGTGTACGAGCAGTACTTC. Translation: CASSGGPGGRQGVYEQYF.

The chain combines TRBV5-5 with TRBJ2-7; D remains ambiguous. V dropped 0 bases and J dropped 4 bases, with 5 bases sitting between them. The CDR3 consists of 12 residues. CDR1 and CDR2 (germline): SGHKS, YYEKEE (reference sequence). CDR3 sequence: CASSLEGYEQYF. The CDR3 nucleotides read TGTGCCAGCAGCTTGGAAGGATACGAGCAGTACTTC.